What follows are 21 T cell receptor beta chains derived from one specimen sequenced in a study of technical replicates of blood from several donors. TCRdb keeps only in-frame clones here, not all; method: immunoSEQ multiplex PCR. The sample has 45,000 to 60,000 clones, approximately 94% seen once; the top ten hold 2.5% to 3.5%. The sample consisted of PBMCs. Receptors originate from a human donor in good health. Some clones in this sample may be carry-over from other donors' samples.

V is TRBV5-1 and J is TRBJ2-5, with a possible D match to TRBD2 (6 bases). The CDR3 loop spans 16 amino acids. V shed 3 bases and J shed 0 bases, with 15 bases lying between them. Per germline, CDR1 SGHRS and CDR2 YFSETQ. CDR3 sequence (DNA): TGCGCCAGCAGCTCCGGGACTTATTCGTACCAAGAGACCCAGTACTTC. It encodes CASSSGTYSYQETQYF.

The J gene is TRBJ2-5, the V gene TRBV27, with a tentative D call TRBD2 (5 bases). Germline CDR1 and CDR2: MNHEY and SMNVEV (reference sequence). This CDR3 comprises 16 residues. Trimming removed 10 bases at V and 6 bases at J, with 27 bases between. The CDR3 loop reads CATSLGGNIGTKTQYF. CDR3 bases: TGTGCCACGTCTCTAGGAGGAAATATTGGTACGAAGACCCAGTACTTC.

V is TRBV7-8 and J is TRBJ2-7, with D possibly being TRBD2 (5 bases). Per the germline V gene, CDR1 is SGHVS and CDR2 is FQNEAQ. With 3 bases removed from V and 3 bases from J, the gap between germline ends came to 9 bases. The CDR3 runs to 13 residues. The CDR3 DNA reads TGTGCCAGCAGCTTCCACGGGAACTACGAGCAGTACTTC. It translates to CASSFHGNYEQYF.

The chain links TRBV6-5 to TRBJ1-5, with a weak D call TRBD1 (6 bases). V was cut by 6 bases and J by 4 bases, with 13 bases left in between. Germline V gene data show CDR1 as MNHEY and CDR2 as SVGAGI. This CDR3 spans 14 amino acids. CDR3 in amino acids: CASRLKTGNQPQHF. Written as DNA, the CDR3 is TGTGCCAGCAGATTAAAAACAGGGAATCAGCCCCAGCATTTT.

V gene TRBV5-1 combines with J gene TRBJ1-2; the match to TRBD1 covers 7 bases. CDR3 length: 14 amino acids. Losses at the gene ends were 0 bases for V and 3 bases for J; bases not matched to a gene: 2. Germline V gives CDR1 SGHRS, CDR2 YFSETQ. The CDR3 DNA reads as TGCGCCAGCAGCTTGGATACAGGGGACTATGGCTACACCTTC. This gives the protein CASSLDTGDYGYTF.

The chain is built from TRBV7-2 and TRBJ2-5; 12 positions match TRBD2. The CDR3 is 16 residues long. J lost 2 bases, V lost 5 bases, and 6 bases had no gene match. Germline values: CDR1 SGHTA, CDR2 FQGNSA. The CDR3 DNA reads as TGTGCCAGCAGCCCCCCAACTAGCGGGGGGCAAGAGACCCAGTACTTC. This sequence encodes CASSPPTSGGQETQYF.

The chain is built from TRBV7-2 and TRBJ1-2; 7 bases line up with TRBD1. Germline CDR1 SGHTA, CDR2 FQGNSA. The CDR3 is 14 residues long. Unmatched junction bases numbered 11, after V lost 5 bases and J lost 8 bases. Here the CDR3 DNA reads TGTGCCAGCAGCCCGAGACAGGGAGTCGGGGGCTACACCTTC. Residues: CASSPRQGVGGYTF.

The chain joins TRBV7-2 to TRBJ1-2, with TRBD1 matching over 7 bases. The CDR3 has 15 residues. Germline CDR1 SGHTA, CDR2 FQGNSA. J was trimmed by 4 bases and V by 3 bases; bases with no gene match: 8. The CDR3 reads CASSFGGGGSYGYTF. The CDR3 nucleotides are TGTGCCAGCAGCTTCGGTGGAGGGGGCTCCTATGGCTACACCTTC.

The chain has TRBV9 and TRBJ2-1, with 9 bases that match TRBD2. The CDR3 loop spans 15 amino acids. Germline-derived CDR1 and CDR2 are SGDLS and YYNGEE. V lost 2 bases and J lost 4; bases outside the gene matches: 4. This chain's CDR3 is CASSVASGAYNEQFF. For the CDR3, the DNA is TGTGCCAGCAGCGTTGCTAGCGGGGCATACAATGAGCAGTTCTTC.

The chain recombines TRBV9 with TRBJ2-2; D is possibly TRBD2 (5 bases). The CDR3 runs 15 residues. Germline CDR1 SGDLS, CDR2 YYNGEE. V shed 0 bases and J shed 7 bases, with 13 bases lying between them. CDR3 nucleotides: TGTGCCAGCAGCGTAGAGGAAGCGGTCGGCGGGGAGCTGTTTTTT. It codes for CASSVEEAVGGELFF. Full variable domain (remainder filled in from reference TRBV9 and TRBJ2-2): DSGVTQTPKHLITATGQRVTLRCSPRSGDLSVYWYQQSLDQGLQFLIQYYNGEERAKGNILERFSAQQFPDLHSELNLSSLELGDSALYFCASSVEEAVGGELFFGEGSRLTVL.

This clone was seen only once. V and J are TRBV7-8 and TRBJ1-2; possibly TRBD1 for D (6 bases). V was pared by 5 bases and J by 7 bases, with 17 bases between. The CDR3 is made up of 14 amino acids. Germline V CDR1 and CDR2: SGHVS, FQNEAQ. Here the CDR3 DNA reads TGTGCCAGCAGCCTCACTCAGGGGTTGGGTGGCTACACCTTC. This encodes CASSLTQGLGGYTF.

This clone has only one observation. The DNA of the CDR3 is TGTGCCAGCAGCCAGCAAGCGGGCCAAAAAGCAGCTGAAGCTTTCTTT. Encoded protein: CASSQQAGQKAAEAFF. V is TRBV4-2 and J is TRBJ1-1, with D uncertain. Germline V lookup: CDR1 LGHNA, CDR2 YNFKEQ. This CDR3 comprises 16 residues. The V end was cut by 3 bases, the J end by 6 bases, with 20 bases between.

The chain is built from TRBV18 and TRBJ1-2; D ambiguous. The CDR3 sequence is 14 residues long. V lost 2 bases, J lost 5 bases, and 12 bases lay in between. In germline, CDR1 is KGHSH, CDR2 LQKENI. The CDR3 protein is CASSPEYTRYGYTF. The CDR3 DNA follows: TGTGCCAGCTCACCAGAATACACCCGTTATGGCTACACCTTC.

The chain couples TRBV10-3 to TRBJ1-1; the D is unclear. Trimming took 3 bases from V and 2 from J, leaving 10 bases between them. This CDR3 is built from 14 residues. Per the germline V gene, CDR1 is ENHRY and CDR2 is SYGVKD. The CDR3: CAISDSTLNTEAFF. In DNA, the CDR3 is TGTGCCATCAGTGATTCGACTCTTAACACTGAAGCTTTCTTT.

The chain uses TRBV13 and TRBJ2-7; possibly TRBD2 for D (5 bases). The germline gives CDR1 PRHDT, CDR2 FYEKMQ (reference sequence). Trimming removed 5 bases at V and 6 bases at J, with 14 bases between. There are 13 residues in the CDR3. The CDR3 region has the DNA TGTGCCAGCAGCACCACAGCGGTCGGCGAGCAGTACTTC. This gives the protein CASSTTAVGEQYF.

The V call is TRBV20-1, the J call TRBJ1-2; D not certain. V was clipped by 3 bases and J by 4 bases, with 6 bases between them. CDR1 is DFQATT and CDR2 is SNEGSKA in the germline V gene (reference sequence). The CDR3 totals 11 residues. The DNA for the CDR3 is TGCAGTGCTAGCGGAGTCTATGGCTACACCTTC. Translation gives CSASGVYGYTF.

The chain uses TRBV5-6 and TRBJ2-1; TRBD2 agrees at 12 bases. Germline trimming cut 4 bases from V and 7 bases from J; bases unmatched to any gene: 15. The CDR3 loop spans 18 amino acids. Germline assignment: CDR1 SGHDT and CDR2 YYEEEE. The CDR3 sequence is CASSHTSGGFPVGNEQFF. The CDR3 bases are TGTGCCAGCAGCCATACTAGCGGGGGGTTCCCGGTCGGGAATGAGCAGTTCTTC.

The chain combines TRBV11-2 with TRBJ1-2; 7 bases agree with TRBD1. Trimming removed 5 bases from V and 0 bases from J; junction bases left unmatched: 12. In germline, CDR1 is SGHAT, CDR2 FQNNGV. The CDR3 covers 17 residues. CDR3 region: CASSPLGRTGTNYGYTF. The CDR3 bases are TGTGCCAGCAGCCCCCTTGGCCGGACAGGAACTAACTATGGCTACACCTTC.

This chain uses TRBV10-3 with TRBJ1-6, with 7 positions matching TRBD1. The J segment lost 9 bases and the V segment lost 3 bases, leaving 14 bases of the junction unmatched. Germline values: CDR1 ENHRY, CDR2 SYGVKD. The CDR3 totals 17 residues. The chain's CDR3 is CAISDISKTGPFSPLHF. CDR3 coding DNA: TGTGCCATCAGTGATATTTCAAAGACAGGGCCGTTTTCACCCCTCCACTTT.

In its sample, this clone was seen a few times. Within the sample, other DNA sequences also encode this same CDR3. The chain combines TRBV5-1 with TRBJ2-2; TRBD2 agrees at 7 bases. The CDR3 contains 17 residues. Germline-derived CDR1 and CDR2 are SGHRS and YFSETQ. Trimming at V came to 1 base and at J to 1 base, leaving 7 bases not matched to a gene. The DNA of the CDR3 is TGCGCCAGCAGCTTGAAGAAGACGGGGGGGAACACCGGGGAGCTGTTTTTT. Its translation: CASSLKKTGGNTGELFF.

The CDR3 is CASSREKEGALGYTF. The CDR3 DNA follows: TGTGCCAGCAGTAGGGAGAAGGAGGGGGCGCTTGGCTACACCTTC. This chain joins TRBV6-1 and TRBJ1-2, with TRBD1 identical over 7 bases. The ends lost 5 bases at V and 7 bases at J; junction bases unmatched: 13. The length of the CDR3 is 15 residues. Germline-derived CDR1 and CDR2 are MNHNS and SASEGT.